This T cell receptor beta chain was obtained from a study of blood T cells in healthy people across ages. This clonotype was observed a handful of times. The germline gives CDR1 SGHTA, CDR2 FQGNSA. J gave up 5 bases and V 2 bases, and 8 bases lay outside the gene matches. The CDR3 has 15 residues. It was with a sample-barcoded 5' primer and a J-beta primer mix that a second PCR of about 7 to 12 cycles was run. TCRdb fed the 5' RACE reads into MiXCR, producing one record per CDR3 protein. The sample includes 780,000 or so distinct CDR3 sequences, roughly 25% seen only once; the top ten take 3.7%. These data were likewise used in another study, on T cells of mothers and their children.

The chain links TRBV7-2 to TRBJ2-5; 7 bases map to TRBD2. This sequence originates from a boy aged 5 to 17 in good health. Specimen: blood. The CDR3 reads CASSLNRAGVETQYF. The CDR3 DNA reads as TGTGCCAGCAGCTTAAATCGGGCGGGAGTGGAGACCCAGTACTTC. The whole variable domain, filled in from reference TRBV7-2 and TRBJ2-5, reads GAGVSQSPSNKVTEKGKDVELRCDPISGHTALYWYRQSLGQGLEFLIYFQGNSAPDKSGLPSDRFSAERTGGSVSTLTIQRTQQEDSAVYLCASSLNRAGVETQYFGPGTRLLVL.